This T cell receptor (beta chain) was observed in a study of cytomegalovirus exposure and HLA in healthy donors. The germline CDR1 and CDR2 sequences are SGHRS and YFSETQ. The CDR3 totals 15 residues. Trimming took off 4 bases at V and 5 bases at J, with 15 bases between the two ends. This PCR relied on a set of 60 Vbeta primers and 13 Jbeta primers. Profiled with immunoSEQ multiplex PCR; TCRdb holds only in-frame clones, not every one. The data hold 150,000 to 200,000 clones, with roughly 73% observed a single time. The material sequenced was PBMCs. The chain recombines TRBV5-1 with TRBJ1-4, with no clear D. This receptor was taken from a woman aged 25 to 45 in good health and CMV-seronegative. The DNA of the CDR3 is TGCGCCAGCAGCCTCCTGACATCTGCGAATGAAAAACTGTTTTTT. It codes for CASSLLTSANEKLFF.